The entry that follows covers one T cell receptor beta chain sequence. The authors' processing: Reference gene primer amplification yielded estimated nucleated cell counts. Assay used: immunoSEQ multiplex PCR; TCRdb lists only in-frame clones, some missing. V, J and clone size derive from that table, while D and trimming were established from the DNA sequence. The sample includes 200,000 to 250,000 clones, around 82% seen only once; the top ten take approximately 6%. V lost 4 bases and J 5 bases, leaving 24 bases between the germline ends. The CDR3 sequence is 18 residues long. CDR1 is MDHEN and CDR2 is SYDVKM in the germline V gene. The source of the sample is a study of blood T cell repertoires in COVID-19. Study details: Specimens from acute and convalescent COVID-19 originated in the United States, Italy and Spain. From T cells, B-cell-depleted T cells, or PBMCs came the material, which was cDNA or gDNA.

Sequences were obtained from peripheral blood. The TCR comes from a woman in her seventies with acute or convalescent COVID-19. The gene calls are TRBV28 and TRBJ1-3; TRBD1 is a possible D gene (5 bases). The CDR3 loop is CASSSPPLQDKLRNTIYF. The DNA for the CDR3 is TGTGCCAGCAGTTCGCCTCCTTTACAGGATAAATTAAGAAACACCATATATTTT.